The source of this TCR beta chain is a study of T-cell reconstitution after alpha-beta-depleted transplantation in children. Study results and caveats: The origin of alpha-beta T cells about two months after transplant was reportedly several hundred expanded graft clones.

A TCRbeta library incorporating unique molecular identifiers was prepared. TCRdb itself ran the PCR reads through MiXCR, one entry per CDR3 protein. Of 750,000 to 950,000 distinct CDR3 sequences listed, less than 20% were seen once; the top ten hold around 4.5%. Of note for this clonotype: No antigen is known for it.

Trimming left V 0 bases short and J 3 bases short, with 12 bases between. Germline CDR1 reads MNHEY; CDR2 reads SVGAGI. This CDR3 region has 15 residues. The chain recombines TRBV6-5 with TRBJ2-7; TRBD1 or TRBD2 may be the D gene (5 bases each). The material sequenced was PBMCs, mostly from graft donor cells, taken 360 days after TCRalphabeta/CD19-depleted stem cell transplant. The TCR originated in a male patient younger than 18 who had a stem cell transplant for acute lymphoblastic leukemia, so the T cells may come from the graft donor. CDR3 nucleotides: TGTGCCAGCAGTTACTCGAGGGACGGTTACTACGAGCAGTACTTC. This encodes CASSYSRDGYYEQYF.